A single sample gave rise to the 3 T cell receptor beta chains below, sequenced in a study of identical twins. TCRdb used MiXCR to reprocess the 5' RACE reads, holding one entry per CDR3 protein. The sample consists of around 530,000 distinct CDR3 sequences, around 15% of them appearing once. This sample was shared with a second study, whose subject was yellow fever vaccine responses in identical twins.

What was sequenced was CD4+ T cells sorted from blood. The source is a woman aged 18-35 years in good health.

This chain's CDR3 is CASSQQGAFYEQYF. The CDR3 DNA reads as TGTGCCAGCAGCCAACAAGGGGCGTTCTACGAGCAGTACTTC. The genes are TRBV3-1 and TRBJ2-7; D is possibly TRBD1 (5 bases). Germline CDR1 is LGHDT and CDR2 is YNNKEL (reference sequence). The CDR3 length is 14 residues. Trimming stripped 2 bases from V and 3 bases from J, with 11 bases between.

This chain links TRBV28 with TRBJ2-4, with TRBD2 identical over 11 bases. The CDR3 is 16 amino acids. In germline, CDR1 is MDHEN, CDR2 SYDVKM. After removal of 4 bases from V and 7 bases from J, the junction contained 9 bases not matched to a gene. Written as DNA, the CDR3 is TGTGCCAGCAGTTCATCCGGGACTAGCGGCTTGAACATTCAGTACTTC. The encoded protein is CASSSSGTSGLNIQYF.

This clonotype has only a few counts. The chain joins TRBV9 to TRBJ2-3, with 8 bases matching TRBD2. The CDR3 totals 15 residues. In germline, CDR1 is SGDLS, CDR2 YYNGEE. V dropped 4 bases and J dropped 5; count of bases not matched to a gene: 9. The CDR3: CASSLIAGKGDTQYF. Written as DNA, the CDR3 is TGTGCCAGCAGCCTTATAGCGGGAAAGGGAGATACGCAGTATTTT.